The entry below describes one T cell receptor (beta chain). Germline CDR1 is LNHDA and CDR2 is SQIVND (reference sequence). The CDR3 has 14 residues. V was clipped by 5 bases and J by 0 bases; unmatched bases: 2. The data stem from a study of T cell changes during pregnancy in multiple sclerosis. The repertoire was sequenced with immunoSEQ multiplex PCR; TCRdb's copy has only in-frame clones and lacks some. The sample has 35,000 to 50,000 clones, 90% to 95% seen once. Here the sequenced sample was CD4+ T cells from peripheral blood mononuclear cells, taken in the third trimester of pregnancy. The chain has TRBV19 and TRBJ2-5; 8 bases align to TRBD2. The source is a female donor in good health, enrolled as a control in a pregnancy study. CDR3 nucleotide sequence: TGTGCCAGTAGTTTAGCGGGGTACCAAGAGACCCAGTACTTC. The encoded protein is CASSLAGYQETQYF.